Here is one T cell receptor (beta chain) with its context. This CDR3 spans 14 amino acids. J gave up 0 bases and V 5 bases, and 2 bases lay outside the gene matches. Germline V CDR1 and CDR2: SGHTA, FQGTGA. The data stem from a study of blood T cell repertoires in COVID-19. Study at large: PBMCs, B-cell-depleted T cells, or T cells provided the cDNA or gDNA that made up the material.

Sequenced by immunoSEQ multiplex PCR; TCRdb stores in-frame clones only, minus some. The sample lists 330,000 or so clones; 92% were seen once. The source is a woman aged 30 to 39 who had recovered from COVID-19. The V gene is TRBV7-3, the J gene TRBJ2-3, with 7 bases identical to TRBD1. The sequenced sample consisted of PBMCs or T cells enriched from blood (not recorded which). This chain's CDR3 is CASSQGQSTDTQYF. As DNA, the CDR3 is TGTGCCAGCAGCCAGGGACAGAGCACAGATACGCAGTATTTT.